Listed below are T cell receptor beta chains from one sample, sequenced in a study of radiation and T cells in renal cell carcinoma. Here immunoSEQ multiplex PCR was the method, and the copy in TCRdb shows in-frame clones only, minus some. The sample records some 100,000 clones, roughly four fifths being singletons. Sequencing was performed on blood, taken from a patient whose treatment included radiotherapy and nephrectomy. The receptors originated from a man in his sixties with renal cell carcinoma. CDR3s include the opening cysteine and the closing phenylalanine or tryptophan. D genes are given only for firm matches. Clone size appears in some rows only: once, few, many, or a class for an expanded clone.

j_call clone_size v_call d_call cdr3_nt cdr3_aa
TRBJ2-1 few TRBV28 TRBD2 TGTGCCAGCAGTCCTAGGTCTAGCGGGAGCCGGGGTGAGCAGTTCTTC CASSPRSSGSRGEQFF
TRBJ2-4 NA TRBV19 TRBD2 TGTGCCAGTAGTATAGAGGGACTAGCGGGTGTTCAGTACTTC CASSIEGLAGVQYF
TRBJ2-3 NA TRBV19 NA TGTGCCAGTACCAAATCGTTTTTCGGGGACACCCCAATTATCGGCACAGATACGCAGTATTTT CASTKSFFGDTPIIGTDTQYF
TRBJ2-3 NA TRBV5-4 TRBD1 TGTGCCAGCAGCTTACAGGGGAGAGATACGCAGTATTTT CASSLQGRDTQYF
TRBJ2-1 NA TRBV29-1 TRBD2 TGCAGCGTTGAAGATGTGAGCCGGACTAGCGGGAGGTTGATTAATGAGCAGTTCTTC CSVEDVSRTSGRLINEQFF
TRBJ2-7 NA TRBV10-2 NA TGCGCCAGCAGTGAAAGGAGCTACGAGCAGTACTTC CASSERSYEQYF
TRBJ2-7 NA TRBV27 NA TGTGCCAGCAGGGGTGAGGGAGGCGGGTTTCCCAGGGGCGAGCAGTACTTC CASRGEGGGFPRGEQYF
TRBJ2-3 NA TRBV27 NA TGTGCCAGCAGTCCTAGCACAGATACGCAGTATTTT CASSPSTDTQYF
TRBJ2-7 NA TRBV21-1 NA TGTGCCAGCAGCAAAATTACGGGACTAGCGGGCCTGTACGAGCAGTACTTC CASSKITGLAGLYEQYF
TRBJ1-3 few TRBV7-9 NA TGTGCCAGCAGCTTAGAGGGCCTCCATGGAAACACCATATATTTT CASSLEGLHGNTIYF
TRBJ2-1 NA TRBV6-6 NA TGTGCCAGCAGTTACTCGATGACAGCCTGGAATGAGCAGTTCTTC CASSYSMTAWNEQFF
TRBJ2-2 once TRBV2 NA TGTGCCAGCAGTGAATGGCGCATTGAGACCGGGGAGCTGTTTTTT CASSEWRIETGELFF
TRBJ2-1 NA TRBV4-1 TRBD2 TGCGCCAGCAGCCAAGACTGGACTAGTTCTAGGAATGAGCAGTTCTTC CASSQDWTSSRNEQFF
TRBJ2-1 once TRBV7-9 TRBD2 TGTGCCAGCAGCCAACCTCTCCTAGCGGGAGTCTACAATGAGCAGTTCTTC CASSQPLLAGVYNEQFF
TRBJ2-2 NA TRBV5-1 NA TGCGCCAGCAATTCCCTGGGCACGAACACCGGGGAGCTGTTTTTT CASNSLGTNTGELFF
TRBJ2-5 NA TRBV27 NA TGTGCCAGCAGTTTATCGGGAATAGGCCGGGAGACCCAGTACTTC CASSLSGIGRETQYF
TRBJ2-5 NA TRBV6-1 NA TGTGCCAGCAGGAGGACCTACGAGAAAGAGACCCAGTACTTC CASRRTYEKETQYF
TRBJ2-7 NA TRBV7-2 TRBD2 TGTGCCAGCAGCTTTAGCGGGGGTTTCCTAATCTCCTACGAGCAGTACTTC CASSFSGGFLISYEQYF
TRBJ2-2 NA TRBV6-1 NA TGTGCCAGCAGTCAGGGACTTATGACCGGGGAGCTGTTTTTT CASSQGLMTGELFF
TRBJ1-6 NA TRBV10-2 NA TGCGCCAGCAGTGAGTCCCAGCACAACAATAATTCACCCCTCCACTTT CASSESQHNNNSPLHF
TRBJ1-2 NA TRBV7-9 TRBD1 TGTGCCAGCAGCTCTTCTCAGGGGGCTGAGTCCTATGGCTACACCTTC CASSSSQGAESYGYTF
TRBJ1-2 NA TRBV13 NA TGTGCCAGCAGCTTCGGCAGTACTAACTATGGCTACACCTTC CASSFGSTNYGYTF
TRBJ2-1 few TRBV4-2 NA TGTGCCAGCACCAGGGACCCAACCTCCTACAATGAGCAGTTCTTC CASTRDPTSYNEQFF
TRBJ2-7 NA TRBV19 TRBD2 TGTGCCAGTAGTCCCTCCGGACTAGCGGGAGTCCCCTACGAGCAGTACTTC CASSPSGLAGVPYEQYF
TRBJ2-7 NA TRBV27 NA TGTGCCAGCAGTTCCATACCCGCCCCCGCGGACCCTAACTACGAGCAGTACTTC CASSSIPAPADPNYEQYF
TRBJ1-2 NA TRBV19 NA TGTGCCAGTAGTATTATAGGAGGCGCTTATGGCTACACCTTC CASSIIGGAYGYTF
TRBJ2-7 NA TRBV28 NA TGTGCCAGCAGTCTCACGACAGCCCACAACTACGAGCAGTACTTC CASSLTTAHNYEQYF
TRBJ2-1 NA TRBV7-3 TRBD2 TGTGCCAGCAGCTTAATACTAGCGGGAGGTGAGCAGTTCTTC CASSLILAGGEQFF
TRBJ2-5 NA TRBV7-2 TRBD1 TGTGCCAGCAGCTACCCGACAGGGTATGCGGAGACCCAGTACTTC CASSYPTGYAETQYF
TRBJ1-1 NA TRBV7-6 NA TGTGCCAGCAGCCTAAGGGTAAGGACTGAAGCTTTCTTT CASSLRVRTEAFF
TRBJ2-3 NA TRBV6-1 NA TGTGCCAGCAGTGAATTTCAGCGGAGCACAGATACGCAGTATTTT CASSEFQRSTDTQYF
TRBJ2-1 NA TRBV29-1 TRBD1 TGCAGCGTTGCTACAGGGGGCTTTAGTATGGATGAGCAGTTCTTC CSVATGGFSMDEQFF
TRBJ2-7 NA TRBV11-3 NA TGTGCCAGCAGCTTAGGTGGGAAGTACGAGCAGTACTTC CASSLGGKYEQYF
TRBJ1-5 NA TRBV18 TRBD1 TGTGCCAGCTCAGCTAAGACAGGGGGACATCAGCCCCAGCATTTT CASSAKTGGHQPQHF
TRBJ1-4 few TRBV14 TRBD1 TGTGCCAGCAGCCAAATGGGACAGGGCGAAAAACTGTTTTTT CASSQMGQGEKLFF
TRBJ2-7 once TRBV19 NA TGTGCCAGTAGAGGCGGGAACGGGCTCGAGCAGTACTTC CASRGGNGLEQYF
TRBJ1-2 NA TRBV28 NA TGTGCCACAACATTGCGGGCCGGCAGGGAAGATCATGGCTACACCTTC CATTLRAGREDHGYTF
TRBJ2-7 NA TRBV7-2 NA TGTGCCAGCAGCTCGACAGGATCTAGCGAGCAGTACTTC CASSSTGSSEQYF
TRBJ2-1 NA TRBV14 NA TGTGCCAGCAGCCCGCTAAGAGGCAGGACCCGGGGGAATGAGCAGTTCTTC CASSPLRGRTRGNEQFF